The present entry profiles one TCR beta chain with its context. Time point here: peripheral blood 6 weeks after treatment start. Urothelial carcinoma affected the patients, and it was locally advanced or metastatic. Using immunoSEQ multiplex PCR, the repertoire was profiled, and TCRdb retains in-frame clones only, with some absent. Of around 69,000 clones listed, approximately 89% are singletons. The data were obtained in a study of PD-L1 blockade in urothelial cancer. Overall study: Blood drawn 3 weeks (second dose) and 6 weeks after treatment start was analyzed. Blood yielded a median of about 140,000 T cells per sample.

The CDR3 is made up of 13 amino acids. The germline V gene has CDR1 SEHNR and CDR2 FQNEAQ (reference sequence). V lost 0 bases, J lost 2 bases, and 2 bases lay in between. The gene calls are TRBV7-9 and TRBJ1-3; D unclear. The receptor was isolated from a woman of 80 years or more with urothelial cancer. The source material was PBMCs, sampled around atezolizumab (anti-PD-L1) treatment. The CDR3 spells CASSLATGNTIYF. The DNA for the CDR3 is TGTGCCAGCAGCTTAGCTACTGGAAACACCATATATTTT.